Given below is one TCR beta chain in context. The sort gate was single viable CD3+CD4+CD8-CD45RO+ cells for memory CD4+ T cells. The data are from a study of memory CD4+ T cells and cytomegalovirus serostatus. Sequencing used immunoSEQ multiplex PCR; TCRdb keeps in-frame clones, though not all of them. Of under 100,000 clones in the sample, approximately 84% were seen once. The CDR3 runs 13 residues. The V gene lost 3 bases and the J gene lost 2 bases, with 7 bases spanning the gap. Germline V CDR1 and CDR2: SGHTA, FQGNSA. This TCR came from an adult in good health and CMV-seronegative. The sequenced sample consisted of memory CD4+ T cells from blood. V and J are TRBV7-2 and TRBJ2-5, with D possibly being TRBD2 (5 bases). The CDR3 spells CASSFGLQETQYF. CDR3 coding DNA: TGTGCCAGCAGCTTCGGACTGCAAGAGACCCAGTACTTC.